Below are 16 T cell receptor beta chains sequenced from a single sample in a study of blood T cell repertoires in COVID-19. The data were produced by immunoSEQ multiplex PCR, yet TCRdb's version contains in-frame clones alone and is incomplete. This sample carries roughly 180,000 clones, 81% of them seen once, and the ten largest clones take around 5.1%. The specimen sequenced was PBMCs or T cells enriched from blood (not recorded which). These receptors were obtained from a woman in her thirties or forties with acute COVID-19.

The chain is built from TRBV5-1 and TRBJ2-5; 8 bases agree with TRBD1. This CDR3 has 17 residues. Unmatched junction bases numbered 14, after V lost 4 bases and J lost 3 bases. CDR1 and CDR2 from the germline V gene are SGHRS and YFSETQ. DNA for the CDR3: TGCGCCAGCAGCCGCCTTCTGAGACAGGGGTTTGAAGAGACCCAGTACTTC. Translating it yields CASSRLLRQGFEETQYF.

This clone was counted between two and nine times. The rearrangement links TRBV28 to TRBJ1-2; D may be TRBD1 (5 bases). The V end was cut by 7 bases, the J end by 3 bases, with 9 bases between. This CDR3 has 12 residues. CDR1 and CDR2 (germline): MDHEN, SYDVKM. The CDR3 region has the DNA TGTGCCAGCAATCAAGGGGACTATGGCTACACCTTC. Amino acids: CASNQGDYGYTF.

The V and J genes are TRBV18 and TRBJ1-1; no clear D gene. Trimming took off 2 bases at V and 5 bases at J, with 21 bases between the two ends. The CDR3 covers 17 residues. Looked up from germline, CDR1 is KGHSH and CDR2 is LQKENI. CDR3 DNA sequence: TGTGCCAGCTCACCATACCGCCTGGAAGCGGGGAGGACTGAAGCTTTCTTT. It yields the protein CASSPYRLEAGRTEAFF.

The J gene is TRBJ2-1, the V gene TRBV4-2; a possible D gene is TRBD2 (7 bases). This CDR3 comprises 14 residues. The germline V gene has CDR1 LGHNA and CDR2 YNFKEQ. The V end was cut by 1 base, the J end by 8 bases, with 12 bases between. The CDR3 nucleotides read TGTGCCAGCAGCCAAGGGTCGGGGGGCGATGAGCAGTTCTTC. Translation: CASSQGSGGDEQFF.

A single count supports this clone. V usage is TRBV2 and J usage is TRBJ2-3; 8 bases match TRBD1. The CDR3 has 16 residues. Germline V gene sequence: CDR1 SNHLY, CDR2 FYNNEI. V dropped 1 base and J dropped 0; count of bases not matched to a gene: 3. CDR3 protein: CASSEGRGRSTDTQYF. In DNA form, the CDR3 reads TGTGCCAGCAGTGAAGGCAGGGGGCGAAGCACAGATACGCAGTATTTT.

In this sample, this clone turned up many times. The chain links TRBV5-1 to TRBJ2-1, with 8 positions matching TRBD1. The CDR3 sequence is 16 residues long. The junction had 12 bases not matched to a gene; V was cut back by 5 bases and J by 5 bases. Germline V gene lookup returns CDR1 SGHRS and CDR2 YFSETQ. CDR3 coding DNA: TGCGCCAGCAGACCCGGACAGGGCAGGACTAACAATGAGCAGTTCTTC. Amino acid sequence: CASRPGQGRTNNEQFF.

The rearrangement joins TRBV6-1 to TRBJ1-5; maybe TRBD1 (6 bases). Germline CDR1 MNHNS, CDR2 SASEGT. The ends were cut back, 4 bases at V and 0 bases at J, with 13 bases in the middle. CDR3 size: 16 residues. CDR3 DNA sequence: TGTGCCAGCAGTGGTGGACAGTTCTATAGCAATCAGCCCCAGCATTTT. This sequence encodes CASSGGQFYSNQPQHF.

The gene calls are TRBV7-9 and TRBJ2-1, with TRBD2 identical over 14 bases. V lost 4 bases to trimming and J lost 5 bases; unmatched junction nucleotides: 4. CDR3 length: 16 amino acids. Germline CDR1 reads SEHNR; CDR2 reads FQNEAQ (reference sequence). The CDR3 DNA reads TGTGCCAGCAGCTCCAGGGGACTAGCGGGAGACAATGAGCAGTTCTTC. Translating gives CASSSRGLAGDNEQFF.

The gene calls are TRBV6-5 and TRBJ2-4; 12 nucleotides line up with TRBD2. The CDR3 is 13 amino acids. The V segment lost 6 bases and the J segment 13 bases; nucleotides outside the gene matches: 7. Germline V gene data show CDR1 as MNHEY and CDR2 as SVGAGI. The CDR3 spells CASRGLAGRAQYF. CDR3 nucleotides: TGTGCCAGCAGAGGACTAGCGGGACGCGCGCAGTACTTC.

This clone was seen a few times. This sequence joins TRBV6-2 or TRBV6-3 and TRBJ1-5, with D hard to call. CDR1 is MNHEY and CDR2 is SVGEGT in the germline V gene. CDR3 size: 13 residues. Trimming pared 2 bases from V and 4 bases from J, leaving 6 bases between. The CDR3 DNA reads TGTGCCAGCAGTTACGAACGGAATCAGCCCCAGCATTTT. It encodes CASSYERNQPQHF.

This chain joins TRBV27 and TRBJ1-6; TRBD1 matches 7 bases. Germline trimming cut 2 bases from V and 5 bases from J; bases unmatched to any gene: 6. Germline V gene lookup returns CDR1 MNHEY and CDR2 SMNVEV (reference sequence). The CDR3 has 16 residues. CDR3 sequence (DNA): TGTGCCAGCAGTTTAATGGGACAGACTAATAATTCACCCCTCCACTTT. Its protein product is CASSLMGQTNNSPLHF.

V is TRBV9 and J is TRBJ1-3; possibly TRBD1 for D (5 bases). The CDR3 is 16 residues long. The V end lost 4 bases, the J end lost 3 bases, and 17 bases lay between the germline ends. Germline CDR1 reads SGDLS; CDR2 reads YYNGEE. In nucleotides, the CDR3 is TGTGCCAGCAGCTTAGAAGTAGGAGGGGTTGGAAACACCATATATTTT. This gives the protein CASSLEVGGVGNTIYF.

The gene calls are TRBV2 and TRBJ2-4; 7 positions agree with TRBD2. The CDR3 has 14 amino acids. The J segment lost 5 bases and the V segment lost 7 bases, leaving 8 bases of the junction unmatched. Germline lookup yields CDR1 SNHLY and CDR2 FYNNEI. The CDR3: CASTRLAAENIQYF. The CDR3 nucleotides are TGTGCCAGCACCCGACTAGCCGCGGAAAACATTCAGTACTTC.

This clone showed up many times. The V gene is TRBV28, the J gene TRBJ1-5; possibly TRBD1 for D (5 bases). The V end was cut by 10 bases, the J end by 0 bases, with 16 bases between. Germline assignment: CDR1 MDHEN and CDR2 SYDVKM. The CDR3 extends over 15 amino acids. CDR3 nucleotides: TGTGCCATTGCCCAAGGGGCGATTAGCAATCAGCCCCAGCATTTT. Translated, it gives CAIAQGAISNQPQHF.

The genes are TRBV5-1 and TRBJ1-2; TRBD1 aligns across 8 bases. The CDR3 is 15 residues long. Germline loops: CDR1 SGHRS, CDR2 YFSETQ. V was pared by 0 bases and J by 7 bases, with 8 bases of the junction left unmatched. CDR3 amino acids: CASSLGSGGAGGYTF. CDR3 nucleotides: TGCGCCAGCAGCTTGGGGTCAGGGGGCGCGGGTGGCTACACCTTC. The full variable domain, with the rest looked up from reference TRBV5-1 and TRBJ1-2, is KAGVTQTPRYLIKTRGQQVTLSCSPISGHRSVSWYQQTPGQGLQFLFEYFSETQRNKGNFPGRFSGRQFSNSRSEMNVSTLELGDSALYLCASSLGSGGAGGYTFGSGTRLTVV.

The V gene is TRBV27, the J gene TRBJ2-1, with unresolved D. This CDR3 contains 17 residues. Germline V gene data show CDR1 as MNHEY and CDR2 as SMNVEV (reference sequence). V was trimmed by 0 bases and J by 1 base, leaving 13 bases between them. CDR3 coding DNA: TGTGCCAGCAGTTTATCGTCGTCGCTGCGGTCCTACAATGAGCAGTTCTTC. It yields the protein CASSLSSSLRSYNEQFF.